This T cell receptor beta chain was recorded in a study of T cells after yellow fever vaccination. The germline gives CDR1 MNHEY, CDR2 SMNVEV (reference sequence). The J segment lost 5 bases and the V segment lost 4 bases, leaving 13 bases of the junction unmatched. The CDR3 extends over 17 amino acids. Universal primer sites and UMIs were introduced during 5'RACE template-switching synthesis of TCR cDNA. TCRdb called the 5' RACE reads again in MiXCR, with one record for every CDR3 protein. The top ten hold roughly a sixth of the sample, which has hundreds of thousands of distinct CDR3 sequences, under 20% seen once. This clonotype was seen a few times.

The source of this sequence is a young man who received the YFV17D yellow fever vaccine. The sample here was PBMCs, taken before the yellow fever booster vaccination. The chain uses TRBV27 and TRBJ2-5; TRBD1 matches 10 bases. The CDR3 DNA reads TGTGCCAGCAGTTCGAGTCAACGACAGGGGGCGGGGGAGACCCAGTACTTC. Amino acid sequence: CASSSSQRQGAGETQYF.